One sample yielded the 12 T cell receptor beta chains listed below, sequenced in a study of CXCR3-negative and CXCR3-positive naive CD8 T cells (dated by TCRdb to the late 2010s). Summary of the overall study and its limitations: TRB CDR3s from CXCR3-positive naive cells showed higher hydrophobicity (lower Kidera factor 4), lower energy, and higher strength and volume indices than CXCR3-negative naive cells.

These reads were obtained on a NextSeq 550. The Human TCR Profiling Kit (MiLaboratory) was used to make UMI-labeled 5' RACE TRB cDNA libraries. The reads underwent TCRdb reprocessing, giving one record for each CDR3 protein sequence and no DNA. The sample has around 84,000 distinct CDR3 sequences on record. The ten largest clones represent less than 0.85% of the sample. The antigens these receptors bind are not known. Material for sequencing was naive CXCR3+ CD8+ T cells from blood. Interpreted using the paper, the cell subset or site label stands for: CD45RO-CCR7+CD27+CD95- naive CD8+ T cells expressing CXCR3 (TNR3+). The receptors here all came from a human donor in good health. Some clones in this sample may be carry-over from other donors' samples.

The chain is built from TRBV5-1 and TRBJ1-5. Germline V gene lookup returns CDR1 SGHRS and CDR2 YFSETQ. The CDR3 sequence is 14 residues long. CDR3 residues: CASSLEGPYQPQHF.

The chain joins TRBV5-6 to TRBJ1-5; TCRdb picks TRBD1, but there is no DNA to check that call. The V gene's germline CDR1 is SGHDT and CDR2 YYEEEE. The CDR3 runs 16 residues. The CDR3 loop reads CASSAAPGYSNQPQHF.

The rearrangement uses TRBV4-1 and TRBJ2-1. The CDR3 spans 12 residues. Germline CDR1 reads MGHRA; CDR2 reads YSYEKL. Here the CDR3 reads CASSQDGYEQFF.

This sequence joins TRBV2 and TRBJ2-1. Germline V CDR1 and CDR2: SNHLY, FYNNEI. CDR3 length: 14 amino acids. The chain's CDR3 is CASSAFSGYNEQFF.

The V gene is TRBV7-9, the J gene TRBJ2-5. Germline assignment: CDR1 SEHNR and CDR2 FQNEAQ (reference sequence). The CDR3 sequence is 14 residues long. This CDR3 is CASSLAELQETQYF.

V usage is TRBV14 and J usage is TRBJ1-6. The CDR3 extends over 14 amino acids. Per germline, CDR1 SGHDN and CDR2 FVKESK. The CDR3 protein is CASSPSGGRSPLHF.

The chain employs TRBV15 and TRBJ1-6. This CDR3 is 14 amino acids long. Germline V gives CDR1 LNHNV, CDR2 YYDKDF (reference sequence). The CDR3 sequence is CATSPRDAGSPLHF.

This CDR3 is CASSLQLASGENIQYF. V gene TRBV28 combines with J gene TRBJ2-4; without DNA, the TCRdb call of TRBD1 cannot be checked. Looked up from germline, CDR1 is MDHEN and CDR2 is SYDVKM. The CDR3 totals 16 residues. Using reference TRBV28 and TRBJ2-4 for the parts outside the CDR3, the full variable domain is DVKVTQSSRYLVKRTGEKVFLECVQDMDHENMFWYRQDPGLGLRLIYFSYDVKMKEKGDIPEGYSVSREKKERFSLILESASTNQTSMYLCASSLQLASGENIQYFGAGTRLSVL.

This chain joins TRBV5-1 and TRBJ2-1; TCRdb's D call of TRBD1 is untestable without DNA. CDR1 is SGHRS and CDR2 is YFSETQ in the germline V gene. The CDR3 covers 15 residues. The CDR3 sequence: CASSLGQGHANEQFF.

This chain connects TRBV28 to TRBJ2-5. Looked up from germline, CDR1 is MDHEN and CDR2 is SYDVKM. The CDR3 runs 16 residues. The CDR3 reads CASSPTGYSVQETQYF.

The chain carries TRBV29-1 and TRBJ2-7; as DNA is missing, the TRBD1 call by TCRdb cannot be tested. CDR3 length equals 14 residues. CDR1 and CDR2 from the germline V gene are SQVTM and ANQGSEA. This CDR3 is CSVAPGAAFDEQYF.

This rearrangement joins TRBV14 to TRBJ1-1. This CDR3 spans 15 amino acids. The germline CDR1 and CDR2 sequences are SGHDN and FVKESK. The CDR3 here is CASSPRGGTNTEAFF.